The T cell receptor (beta chain) under discussion was sequenced for a study of T cell repertoires in cytomegalovirus infection. Study-level points and caveats: Across the ex vivo response, the dominant clonotypes were HLA-C-restricted CMV-specific TCR beta clonotypes. Frequencies of public TCR beta families were cumulated, and this identified carriers of CMV plus the relevant HLA.

The V and J ends lost 0 bases and 8 bases respectively, with 13 bases between them. Germline V gives CDR1 SGHVS, CDR2 FNYEAQ. CDR3 length equals 14 residues. TCRdb used MiXCR to reprocess the reads, holding one entry per CDR3 protein. The data hold 500,000 or so distinct CDR3 sequences, with about 15% observed a single time. This clonotype was seen at least ten times. Its antigen is currently unknown. This TCR was recovered from a human donor in good health (CMV status not recorded). Some clones in this sample may be carry-over from other donors' samples. This chain uses TRBV7-6 with TRBJ1-2; possible D gene TRBD1, 6 bases. The sequenced material came from CD8+ T cells from PBMCs. Written as DNA, the CDR3 is TGTGCCAGCAGCTTAGCGTTGGGGGCTAGGGGCTACACCTTC. Translating it yields CASSLALGARGYTF.